The next 29 T cell receptor beta chains were all read from a single sample in a study of CD8 T cells in ankylosing spondylitis. Their antigens remain unidentified. TCRdb reprocessed the 5' RACE reads via MiXCR and lists one record per CDR3 protein. The data hold a few hundred thousand distinct CDR3 sequences, with roughly 13% observed a single time. Study-wide results and caveats: Blood of patients with ankylosing spondylitis appeared to be characterized by a TCR beta motif of about eight highly homologous variants.

Sequencing was performed on blood, either unsorted or a sorted T cell fraction (not recorded which). Receptor source: a male donor with ankylosing spondylitis.

The gene calls are TRBV12-3 or TRBV12-4 and TRBJ1-1; 11 bases agree with TRBD1. This CDR3 comprises 16 residues. The trim removed 7 bases at V and 5 bases at J, leaving 12 bases unmatched. The CDR3 coding sequence is TGTGCCAGCAACGGACAGGGGGCCGTAGCGGGGACTGAAGCTTTCTTT. Translated, it gives CASNGQGAVAGTEAFF.

The chain carries TRBV9 and TRBJ1-2; TRBD1 might be the D (6 bases). The CDR3 contains 14 residues. Germline V gene data show CDR1 as SGDLS and CDR2 as YYNGEE. The ends were cut back, 3 bases at V and 8 bases at J, with 17 bases in the middle. The CDR3 is CASSEPGSRGGYTF. The CDR3, as DNA: TGTGCCAGCAGCGAACCCGGCTCCAGGGGAGGCTACACCTTC.

This clonotype appeared a single time. V gene TRBV20-1 combines with J gene TRBJ2-3, with D hard to call. Germline V gene data show CDR1 as DFQATT and CDR2 as SNEGSKA (reference sequence). The V end lost 6 bases, the J end lost 2 bases, and 12 bases lay between the germline ends. The CDR3 length is 13 residues. In nucleotides, the CDR3 is TGCAGTGCGTGGGCCGCCTTCACAGATACGCAGTATTTT. Protein product: CSAWAAFTDTQYF.

The V call is TRBV12-3 or TRBV12-4, the J call TRBJ1-6; D not certain. Trimming shortened V by 6 bases and J by 4 bases, and 19 bases separated the two germline ends. The CDR3 runs to 17 residues. This CDR3 is CASRYLRATVYNSPLHF. DNA of the CDR3: TGTGCCAGCAGATACCTCCGAGCTACCGTTTATAATTCACCCCTCCACTTT.

In this sample, this clonotype turned up many times. The chain links TRBV7-9 to TRBJ2-3; D is ambiguous. The ends were cut back, 3 bases at V and 4 bases at J, with 8 bases in the middle. CDR3 length: 13 amino acids. CDR1 and CDR2 (germline): SEHNR, FQNEAQ (reference sequence). The CDR3 is CASSFGPPDTQYF. CDR3 DNA sequence: TGTGCCAGCAGCTTCGGCCCACCAGATACGCAGTATTTT.

There are a few counts of this clonotype. V usage is TRBV18 and J usage is TRBJ2-2; D is undetermined. Germline V lookup: CDR1 KGHSH, CDR2 LQKENI. This CDR3 contains 15 residues. Trimming cost V 3 bases and J 0 bases, with 8 bases left between them. This chain's CDR3 is CASSPLQPNTGELFF. The CDR3 DNA reads as TGTGCCAGCTCACCTCTCCAACCGAACACCGGGGAGCTGTTTTTT. Full variable domain (rest looked up from reference TRBV18 and TRBJ2-2): NAGVMQNPRHLVRRRGQEARLRCSPMKGHSHVYWYRQLPEEGLKFMVYLQKENIIDESGMPKERFSAEFPKEGPSILRIQQVVRGDSAAYFCASSPLQPNTGELFFGEGSRLTVL.

The chain recombines TRBV11-2 with TRBJ2-7; 9 nucleotides align to TRBD1. V lost 5 bases, J lost 5 bases, and 7 bases stayed unmatched. The CDR3 length is 14 residues. The germline gives CDR1 SGHAT, CDR2 FQNNGV. CDR3 sequence: CASSTRDRVDEQYF. The CDR3 bases are TGTGCCAGCAGCACCCGGGACAGGGTTGACGAGCAGTACTTC. The full variable domain, in which reference TRBV11-2 and TRBJ2-7 provide the parts outside the CDR3, is EAGVAQSPRYKIIEKRQSVAFWCNPISGHATLYWYQQILGQGPKLLIQFQNNGVVDDSQLPKDRFSAERLKGVDSTLKIQPAKLEDSAVYLCASSTRDRVDEQYFGPGTRLTVT.

This chain joins TRBV18 and TRBJ2-2; tentatively, D is TRBD1 (6 bases). The germline V gene has CDR1 KGHSH and CDR2 LQKENI. The CDR3 is 16 residues long. The V and J ends lost 2 bases and 6 bases respectively, with 16 bases between them. The CDR3: CASSPGGYSRSGELFF. CDR3 sequence (DNA): TGTGCCAGCTCACCAGGGGGCTACTCAAGGTCCGGGGAGCTGTTTTTT. Full variable domain (missing parts from reference TRBV18 and TRBJ2-2): NAGVMQNPRHLVRRRGQEARLRCSPMKGHSHVYWYRQLPEEGLKFMVYLQKENIIDESGMPKERFSAEFPKEGPSILRIQQVVRGDSAAYFCASSPGGYSRSGELFFGEGSRLTVL.

This clonotype was recorded a few times. J is TRBJ2-1 and V is TRBV20-1, with D possibly TRBD2 on 6 matching bases. Trimming removed 3 bases at V and 8 bases at J, with 14 bases between. This CDR3 spans 13 amino acids. The germline V gene has CDR1 DFQATT and CDR2 SNEGSKA (reference sequence). In DNA, the CDR3 is TGCAGTGCTAGTTCTAGCGTTATGGATGAGCAGTTCTTC. It yields the protein CSASSSVMDEQFF.

This clonotype was counted at least ten times. J is TRBJ1-5 and V is TRBV3-1; D is unresolved. V was pared by 0 bases and J by 6 bases, with 6 bases between. Germline V gene sequence: CDR1 LGHDT, CDR2 YNNKEL (reference sequence). The CDR3 sequence is 13 residues long. DNA for the CDR3: TGTGCCAGCAGCCAAGATGCGGGTCAGCCCCAGCATTTT. Protein: CASSQDAGQPQHF.

The chain combines TRBV10-3 with TRBJ1-1, with D hard to call. The germline V and J ends were trimmed by 3 bases and 1 base, with 9 bases remaining between them. The CDR3 spans 14 residues. Germline CDR1 ENHRY, CDR2 SYGVKD. The CDR3 here is CAISDQATNTEAFF. CDR3 in DNA: TGTGCCATCAGTGATCAGGCCACGAACACTGAAGCTTTCTTT.

This clonotype was detected only a few times. The chain is built from TRBV7-2 and TRBJ2-1; D may be TRBD2 (5 bases). Germline CDR1 and CDR2: SGHTA and FQGNSA. This CDR3 comprises 14 residues. V was shortened by 7 bases and J by 0 bases, with 10 bases between the two germline ends. CDR3 DNA sequence: TGTGCCAGCACGGGGTGGGGCTCCTACAATGAGCAGTTCTTC. Protein sequence: CASTGWGSYNEQFF.

This clonotype has just a few counts. The chain employs TRBV7-8 and TRBJ1-1; perhaps TRBD1 as D (5 bases). The germline V and J ends were trimmed by 1 base and 1 base, with 13 bases remaining between them. Germline values: CDR1 SGHVS, CDR2 FQNEAQ. The CDR3 has 16 amino acids. CDR3: CASSLVGQTENTEAFF. The DNA for the CDR3 is TGTGCCAGCAGCTTAGTAGGACAAACAGAGAACACTGAAGCTTTCTTT.

In this sample, this clonotype turned up a few times. The rearrangement links TRBV7-8 to TRBJ2-1; 10 positions agree with TRBD2. CDR1 is SGHVS, CDR2 FQNEAQ, per germline. The CDR3 runs to 16 residues. The J segment lost 4 bases and the V segment lost 5 bases, leaving 8 bases of the junction unmatched. The CDR3 nucleotides are TGTGCCAGCAGCCCCCGACTAGCGGGTACTTACAATGAGCAGTTCTTC. Translation: CASSPRLAGTYNEQFF. The full variable domain, completed using reference TRBV7-8 and TRBJ2-1, is GAGVSQSPRYKVAKRGQDVALRCDPISGHVSLFWYQQALGQGPEFLTYFQNEAQLDKSGLPSDRFFAERPEGSVSTLKIQRTQQEDSAVYLCASSPRLAGTYNEQFFGPGTRLTVL.

This clonotype was counted between two and nine times. This chain connects TRBV19 to TRBJ1-2; perhaps TRBD1 as D (6 bases). CDR1 LNHDA and CDR2 SQIVND come from the germline V gene (reference sequence). There are 17 residues in the CDR3. Trimming pared 6 bases from V and 2 bases from J, leaving 22 bases between. CDR3 loop: CASRSSATGQLNYGYTF. The DNA for the CDR3 is TGTGCCAGTAGGTCGTCGGCTACAGGGCAACTCAACTATGGCTACACCTTC.

At least ten counts were recorded for this clonotype. The genes are TRBV7-9 and TRBJ1-1; 7 bases agree with TRBD1. Germline lookup yields CDR1 SEHNR and CDR2 FQNEAQ (reference sequence). This CDR3 is built from 13 residues. Trimming removed 5 bases from V and 5 bases from J; junction bases left unmatched: 5. The CDR3 sequence: CASSTSGGTEAFF. DNA of the CDR3: TGTGCCAGCAGCACCTCAGGGGGAACTGAAGCTTTCTTT.

The table lists this clonotype with many counts. V usage is TRBV6-1 and J usage is TRBJ1-1, with D maybe TRBD1 (5 bases). V was trimmed by 6 bases and J by 1 base, leaving 12 bases between them. CDR1 and CDR2 from the germline V gene are MNHNS and SASEGT. The CDR3 is made up of 14 amino acids. This CDR3 is CASSLGHQNTEAFF. Written as DNA, the CDR3 is TGTGCCAGCAGCCTAGGACATCAGAACACTGAAGCTTTCTTT.

The chain links TRBV27 to TRBJ1-1, with D hard to call. Germline V gene data show CDR1 as MNHEY and CDR2 as SMNVEV (reference sequence). The V end was cut by 0 bases, the J end by 6 bases, with 11 bases between. The CDR3 loop spans 14 amino acids. For the CDR3, the DNA is TGTGCCAGCAGTTTATCGCTGGGTGAGTCTGAAGCTTTCTTT. Amino acid sequence: CASSLSLGESEAFF.

This clonotype was recorded at least ten times. The chain recombines TRBV24-1 with TRBJ2-3, with no clear D. This CDR3 is built from 13 residues. V shed 1 base and J shed 4 bases, with 5 bases lying between them. Per the germline V gene, CDR1 is KGHDR and CDR2 is SFDVKD. In DNA, the CDR3 is TGTGCCACCAGTGATTTATGGGCAGATACGCAGTATTTT. Translating it yields CATSDLWADTQYF.

The V and J genes are TRBV24-1 and TRBJ2-4; D call uncertain. Germline lookup yields CDR1 KGHDR and CDR2 SFDVKD. V was clipped by 3 bases and J by 6 bases, with 8 bases between them. The CDR3 is made up of 13 amino acids. For the CDR3, the DNA is TGTGCCACCAGTGATAAGATACGAAACATTCAGTACTTC. It translates to CATSDKIRNIQYF.

This clonotype was seen more than once but under ten times. The chain links TRBV15 to TRBJ1-2, with unresolved D. Germline-derived CDR1 and CDR2 are LNHNV and YYDKDF (reference sequence). The CDR3 covers 14 residues. Between the trimmed V and J ends, which lost 0 bases and 14 bases, there was a span of 19 bases. CDR3 bases: TGTGCCACCAGCAGAGATAAAGCGGGCACCCTGAGAACCTTC. Protein product: CATSRDKAGTLRTF.

This clonotype was seen a few times. V usage is TRBV20-1 and J usage is TRBJ2-1, with 14 bases matching TRBD2. CDR3 length: 14 residues. Germline CDR1 reads DFQATT; CDR2 reads SNEGSKA (reference sequence). Trimming removed 6 bases from V and 9 bases from J; junction bases left unmatched: 7. CDR3 residues: CSAPGLAGVGEQFF. As DNA, the CDR3 is TGCAGTGCCCCGGGACTAGCGGGAGTGGGTGAGCAGTTCTTC.

This clonotype was seen a handful of times. The chain's CDR3 is CASRPSSARVFF. The CDR3, as DNA: TGTGCCAGCAGACCTTCTAGCGCCCGAGTGTTCTTC. The chain has TRBV6-2 or TRBV6-3 and TRBJ2-1, with D perhaps TRBD2 (6 bases). The V end lost 6 bases, the J end lost 15 bases, and 18 bases lay between the germline ends. Germline V lookup: CDR1 MNHEY, CDR2 SVGEGT. This CDR3 has 12 residues.

This clonotype was detected ten times or more. This sequence joins TRBV20-1 and TRBJ1-1; 7 bases agree with TRBD1. Germline V lookup: CDR1 DFQATT, CDR2 SNEGSKA (reference sequence). This CDR3 is built from 14 residues. J was trimmed by 4 bases and V by 5 bases; bases with no gene match: 10. For the CDR3, the DNA is TGCAGTGCTCCCAGACAGGGAGGAATCACTGAAGCTTTCTTT. It yields the protein CSAPRQGGITEAFF.

There are a few counts of this clonotype. V usage is TRBV7-9 and J usage is TRBJ2-7; D not certain. Germline V gene data show CDR1 as SEHNR and CDR2 as FQNEAQ (reference sequence). V was shortened by 1 base and J by 1 base, with 8 bases between the two germline ends. The CDR3 is 14 residues long. The CDR3 protein is CASSLGGFSYEQYV. CDR3 in DNA: TGTGCCAGCAGCTTAGGTGGTTTTTCCTACGAGCAGTACGTC.

This clonotype was seen at least ten times. As DNA, the CDR3 is TGTGCCAGCAGTTTTAGTGCAGGCAATCAGCCCCAGCATTTT. Its translation: CASSFSAGNQPQHF. The chain joins TRBV12-3 or TRBV12-4 to TRBJ1-5; D not certain. With 3 bases removed from V and 2 bases from J, the gap between germline ends came to 8 bases. The CDR3 spans 14 residues.

This clonotype was seen more than once but under ten times. V gene TRBV7-2 combines with J gene TRBJ1-2; D is unclear. V was shortened by 0 bases and J by 1 base, with 6 bases between the two germline ends. The germline V gene encodes CDR1 SGHTA and CDR2 FQGNSA. This CDR3 has 14 residues. Here the CDR3 DNA reads TGTGCCAGCAGCTTAGCAGATTATAACTATGGCTACACCTTC. It yields the protein CASSLADYNYGYTF.

The rearrangement links TRBV7-9 to TRBJ2-4; TRBD2 aligns across 13 bases. The CDR3 contains 16 residues. From germline, CDR1 is SEHNR and CDR2 FQNEAQ (reference sequence). V was pared by 1 base and J by 8 bases, with 5 bases of the junction left unmatched. In DNA, the CDR3 is TGTGCCAGCAGCTTAGGACTAGCGGGAGGCCTGGACATTCAGTACTTC. Translation: CASSLGLAGGLDIQYF.

This clonotype was seen a few times. The rearrangement links TRBV20-1 to TRBJ2-2, with D possibly TRBD1 on 6 matching bases. Germline V gene lookup returns CDR1 DFQATT and CDR2 SNEGSKA (reference sequence). The V end lost 4 bases, the J end lost 4 bases, and 10 bases lay between the germline ends. This CDR3 comprises 13 residues. The CDR3 coding sequence is TGCAGTGCTACCGCCAGGGGCACCGGGGAGCTGTTTTTT. This translates into CSATARGTGELFF.